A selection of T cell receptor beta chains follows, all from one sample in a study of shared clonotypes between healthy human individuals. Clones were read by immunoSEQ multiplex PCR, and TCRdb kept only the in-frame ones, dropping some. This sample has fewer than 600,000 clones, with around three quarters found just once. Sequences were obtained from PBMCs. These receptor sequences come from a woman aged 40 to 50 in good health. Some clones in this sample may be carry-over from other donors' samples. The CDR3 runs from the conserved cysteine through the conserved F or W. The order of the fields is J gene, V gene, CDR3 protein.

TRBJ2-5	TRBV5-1	CASSEGGPETQYF
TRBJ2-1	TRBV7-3	CASSLNGGAISNEQFF
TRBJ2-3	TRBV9	CASSVQAGAADTQYF
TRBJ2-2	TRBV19	CASRVWRDYTGELFF
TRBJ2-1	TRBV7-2	CASSLAPYRGRGHNEQFF
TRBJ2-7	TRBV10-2	CASGEWHYYEQYF
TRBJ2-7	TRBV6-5	CASSYSRTGQTYEQYF
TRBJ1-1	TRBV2	CASQFSGGTEAFF
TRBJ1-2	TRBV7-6	CASSRDRGISGYTF
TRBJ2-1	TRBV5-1	CASSPLAGHNEQFF
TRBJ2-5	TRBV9	CASSEAGGRGTETQYF
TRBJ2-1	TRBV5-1	CASRPGTPGEEQFF
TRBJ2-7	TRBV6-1	CASSEGVPGTGYEQYF
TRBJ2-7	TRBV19	CASSPGLAGYEQYF
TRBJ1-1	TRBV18	CASSPRVGTGNTEAFF
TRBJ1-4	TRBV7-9	CASSSGGTGITEKLFF
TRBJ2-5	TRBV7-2	CASSLARREAQYF
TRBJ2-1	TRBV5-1	CASSLAPPGLEQFF
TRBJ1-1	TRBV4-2	CASSLNPGTGNTEAFF
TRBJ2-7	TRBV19	CASRTSGSSYEQYF
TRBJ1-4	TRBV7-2	CASSLSEKLFF
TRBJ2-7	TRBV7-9	CASSPGGGGRPYEQYF
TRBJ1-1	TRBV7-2	CASSLGGSGTEAFF
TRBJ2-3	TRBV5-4	CASSWTSGRSDTQYF
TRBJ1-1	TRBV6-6	CASSFGWDTEAFF
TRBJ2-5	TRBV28	CASSLTGPQSETQYF
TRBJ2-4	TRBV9	CASSQGNSGNIQYF
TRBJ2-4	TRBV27	CASSPRNTGAKNIQYF
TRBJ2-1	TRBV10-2	CATGGKREGLNEQFF
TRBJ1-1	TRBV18	CASSSDSYEAFF
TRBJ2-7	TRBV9	CASSLRGDSYEQYF
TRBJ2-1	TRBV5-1	CASSSTRVNNEQFF
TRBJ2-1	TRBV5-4	CASSPSGTLYNEQFF
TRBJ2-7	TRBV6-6	CASQGRGPYEQYF
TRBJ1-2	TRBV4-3	CASSQVVQGDYGYTF
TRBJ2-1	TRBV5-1	CASNLVPGSNEQFF
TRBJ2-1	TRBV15	CATSRNHVRGRAVYNEQFF
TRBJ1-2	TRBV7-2	CASSLLRRGTPNYGYTF
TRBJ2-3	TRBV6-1	CASSEGSLGPTDTQYF
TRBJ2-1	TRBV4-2	CASSPRGGSSYNEQFF
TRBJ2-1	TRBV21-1	CASSVSGLEYNEQFF
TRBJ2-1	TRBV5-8	CASSFGTGPHNEQFF